Reported below is one T cell receptor beta chain. Trimming cost V 5 bases and J 0 bases, with 8 bases left between them. This CDR3 contains 14 residues. In germline, CDR1 is SGHTA, CDR2 FQGNSA. This entry is derived from a study of cytomegalovirus exposure and HLA in healthy donors. Use of 60 Vbeta and 13 Jbeta primers characterized the PCR. Clones were read by immunoSEQ multiplex PCR, and TCRdb kept only the in-frame ones, dropping some. The sample has about 280,000 clones; 70% to 90% are singletons. This chain connects TRBV7-2 to TRBJ1-3; D is unresolved. The origin of this receptor is a woman aged 18 to 35 in good health and CMV-seronegative. Sequencing was done on a sample of PBMCs. The CDR3: CASSPQYSGNTIYF. DNA for the CDR3: TGTGCCAGCAGCCCCCAGTACTCTGGAAACACCATATATTTT.